A single sample gave rise to the 3 T cell receptor beta chains below, sequenced in a study of identical twins. One entry per CDR3 protein results from TCRdb running MiXCR on the 5' RACE reads. Among 1,800,000 or so distinct CDR3 sequences listed, roughly a third were seen once. Sequenced: cord blood. The receptors shown here come from a newborn girl in good health.

This clonotype was observed a handful of times. The chain employs TRBV3-1 and TRBJ2-3; 11 bases fit TRBD2. V shed 1 base, J shed 8 bases, and the junction held 5 bases outside the gene matches. The germline V gene has CDR1 LGHDT and CDR2 YNNKEL (reference sequence). The CDR3 is made up of 15 amino acids. The CDR3 protein is CASSQGASGGTTQYF. CDR3 coding DNA: TGTGCCAGCAGCCAAGGGGCTAGCGGGGGGACTACGCAGTATTTT.

This clonotype was counted between two and nine times. The chain is built from TRBV23-1 and TRBJ2-5, with D hard to call. TRBV23-1 is an open reading frame, and its role is uncertain. The V end lost 3 bases, the J end lost 3 bases, and 5 bases lay between the germline ends. The CDR3 is 12 amino acids. The CDR3 is CASSHLEETQYF. CDR3 DNA sequence: TGCGCCAGCAGTCACTTGGAAGAGACCCAGTACTTC.

This clonotype was counted between two and nine times. The CDR3 region is CASSLIAELYEQYF. The CDR3 region has the DNA TGTGCCAGCAGCTTAATAGCGGAGCTGTACGAGCAGTACTTC. The V call is TRBV7-2, the J call TRBJ2-7, with D possibly TRBD2 on 6 matching bases. V was cut by 2 bases and J by 4 bases, with 12 bases left in between. CDR1 SGHTA and CDR2 FQGNSA come from the germline V gene. CDR3 size: 14 residues.